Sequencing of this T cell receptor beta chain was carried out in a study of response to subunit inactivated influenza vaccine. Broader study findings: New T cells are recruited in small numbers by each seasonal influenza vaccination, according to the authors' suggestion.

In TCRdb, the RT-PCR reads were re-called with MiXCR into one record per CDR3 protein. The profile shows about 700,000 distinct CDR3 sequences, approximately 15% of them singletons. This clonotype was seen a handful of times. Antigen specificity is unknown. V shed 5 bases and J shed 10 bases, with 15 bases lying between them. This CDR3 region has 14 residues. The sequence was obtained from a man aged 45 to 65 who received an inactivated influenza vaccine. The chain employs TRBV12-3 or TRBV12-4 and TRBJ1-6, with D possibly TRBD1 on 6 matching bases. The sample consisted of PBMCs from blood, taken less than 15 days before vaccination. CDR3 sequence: CASSQQGGGSPLHF. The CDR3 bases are TGTGCCAGCAGTCAACAGGGAGGCGGCTCACCCCTCCACTTT.